The 18 T cell receptor beta chains listed next were all sequenced from one sample in a study of cytomegalovirus exposure and HLA in healthy donors. Primers: 60 Vbeta forward and 13 Jbeta reverse. Repertoires were generated with immunoSEQ multiplex PCR, while TCRdb's copy carries only in-frame clones and drops some. The profile covers about 93,000 clones, with 82% appearing a single time and 3.8% taken by the ten largest. Input material: PBMCs. These receptors originate from a man aged 50 to 59 in good health and CMV-seronegative.

This chain joins TRBV18 and TRBJ2-3; 11 bases agree with TRBD2. This CDR3 region has 17 residues. V lost 3 bases to trimming and J lost 0 bases; unmatched junction nucleotides: 5. The germline CDR1 and CDR2 sequences are KGHSH and LQKENI. The DNA of the CDR3 is TGTGCCAGCTCACCCTGGACTAGCGGGTCTAGCACAGATACGCAGTATTTT. The encoded protein is CASSPWTSGSSTDTQYF.

Written as DNA, the CDR3 is TGTGCCAGCAGTTACCGGGGTGTGGAGGATACGCAGTATTTT. The encoded protein is CASSYRGVEDTQYF. The chain is built from TRBV6-5 and TRBJ2-3, with a tentative D call TRBD2 (5 bases). V was cut by 2 bases and J by 6 bases, with 12 bases left in between. CDR1 and CDR2 from the germline V gene are MNHEY and SVGAGI. The CDR3 runs 14 residues.

The chain has TRBV27 and TRBJ2-1, with 9 bases lining up with TRBD1. Trimming removed 4 bases from V and 8 bases from J; junction bases left unmatched: 18. The V gene's germline CDR1 is MNHEY and CDR2 SMNVEV (reference sequence). There are 18 residues in the CDR3. DNA for the CDR3: TGTGCCAGCAGTTATAACCCTCTCGGGGACAGGGAGTGGGATGAGCAGTTCTTC. This sequence encodes CASSYNPLGDREWDEQFF.

The CDR3 region has the DNA TGTGCCAGCAGCTTAGTGAGGCTAGCCGTTTACTACGAGCAGTACTTC. Its protein is CASSLVRLAVYYEQYF. This chain connects TRBV7-2 to TRBJ2-7; D is possibly TRBD2 (5 bases). The CDR3 spans 16 residues. The germline gives CDR1 SGHTA, CDR2 FQGNSA. Between the trimmed V and J ends, which lost 1 base and 3 bases, there was a span of 16 bases.

In the case of this clone: The junction departs from germline at one end; a sequencing error may be responsible. The same CDR3 is also encoded by other DNA sequences in this sample. V gene TRBV7-9 combines with J gene TRBJ2-3; 9 nucleotides match TRBD2. The CDR3 is 17 amino acids. Germline loops: CDR1 SEHNR, CDR2 FQNEAQ (reference sequence). DNA for the CDR3: TGCGCCAGCAGCTTAGGGGTTATAATAGCGGGAGTGGATACGCAGTATTTT. This encodes CASSLGVIIAGVDTQYF.

The chain links TRBV6-5 to TRBJ1-6; possible D gene TRBD1, 5 bases. There are 14 residues in the CDR3. Per the germline V gene, CDR1 is MNHEY and CDR2 is SVGAGI. Between the trimmed V and J ends, which lost 7 bases and 6 bases, there was a span of 13 bases. The CDR3 DNA reads TGTGCCAGCAATCCCGGGACTTTTAATTCACCCCTCCACTTT. As protein: CASNPGTFNSPLHF.

The rearrangement links TRBV28 to TRBJ1-1, with 7 bases identical to TRBD1. This CDR3 is 11 amino acids long. Germline-derived CDR1 and CDR2 are MDHEN and SYDVKM. The V gene end was trimmed by 6 bases and the J gene end by 6 bases; junction bases not matched to a gene: 1. In nucleotides, the CDR3 is TGTGCCAGCAGCGACAGGGCTGAAGCTTTCTTT. Its translation is CASSDRAEAFF. Complete variable domain (other parts from reference TRBV28 and TRBJ1-1): DVKVTQSSRYLVKRTGEKVFLECVQDMDHENMFWYRQDPGLGLRLIYFSYDVKMKEKGDIPEGYSVSREKKERFSLILESASTNQTSMYLCASSDRAEAFFGQGTRLTVV.

The chain recombines TRBV6-4 with TRBJ2-1; TRBD2 aligns across 14 bases. V was clipped by 3 bases and J by 15 bases; unmatched bases: 7. The CDR3 sequence is 14 residues long. Germline CDR1 and CDR2: MRHNA and SNTAGT. The CDR3 loop reads CASSEEGLAGEWFF. Here the CDR3 DNA reads TGTGCCAGCAGTGAGGAGGGACTAGCGGGAGAGTGGTTCTTC.

The J gene is TRBJ2-1, the V gene TRBV21-1; the D call TRBD2 from the table was never checked on the DNA. TRBV21-1 is labeled a pseudogene. There are 24 residues in the CDR3. CDR3: CASSIWTTARTGTSRASSYNEQFF. In DNA, the CDR3 is TGTGCCAGCAGCATATGGACGACGGCGAGGACCGGGACTAGCCGGGCCAGTTCCTACAATGAGCAGTTCTTC.

The rearrangement joins TRBV6-1 to TRBJ2-5; D remains unclear. This CDR3 is 14 amino acids long. The germline V gene encodes CDR1 MNHNS and CDR2 SASEGT. Trimming removed 6 bases from V and 5 bases from J, with 16 bases in between. The CDR3 spells CASSNRQTGETQYF. DNA for the CDR3: TGTGCCAGCAGCAACCGGCAGACCGGGGAGACCCAGTACTTC.

CDR3: CASSLNPPGQGNSGANVLTF. The CDR3 nucleotides read TGTGCCAGCAGTCTCAACCCCCCTGGACAGGGAAACTCTGGGGCCAACGTCCTGACTTTC. The chain is built from TRBV28 and TRBJ2-6; 8 bases line up with TRBD1. CDR1 is MDHEN and CDR2 is SYDVKM in the germline V gene. There are 20 residues in the CDR3. With V trimmed by 5 bases and J by 0 bases, 15 bases remained unmatched. Full variable domain (outside the CDR3, taken from reference TRBV28 and TRBJ2-6): DVKVTQSSRYLVKRTGEKVFLECVQDMDHENMFWYRQDPGLGLRLIYFSYDVKMKEKGDIPEGYSVSREKKERFSLILESASTNQTSMYLCASSLNPPGQGNSGANVLTFGAGSRLTVL.

The chain carries TRBV5-4 and TRBJ1-4, with D perhaps matching TRBD1 (5 bases). The CDR3 totals 14 residues. Trimming left V 3 bases short and J 8 bases short, with 14 bases between. Looked up from germline, CDR1 is SGHNT and CDR2 is YYREEE (reference sequence). DNA of the CDR3: TGTGCCAGCAGCTGGGAAGGGGTCAGGGAAAAACTGTTTTTT. This sequence encodes CASSWEGVREKLFF.

The chain has TRBV28 and TRBJ2-7, with 9 bases matching TRBD2. V lost 4 bases to trimming and J lost 13 bases; unmatched junction nucleotides: 14. The CDR3 runs 14 residues. Germline V gene data show CDR1 as MDHEN and CDR2 as SYDVKM. The CDR3 loop is CASSYSGRAPGEYF. The CDR3 DNA follows: TGTGCCAGCAGTTATAGCGGGAGAGCCCCCGGGGAATACTTC.

V is TRBV11-1 and J is TRBJ2-1, with TRBD2 matching over 10 bases. Germline values: CDR1 SGHAT, CDR2 FQDESV (reference sequence). The CDR3 is made up of 16 amino acids. V trimming: 2 bases; J trimming: 7 bases; junction bases outside the gene matches: 8. CDR3 DNA: TGTGCCAGCAGCTTACGGGCTAGCGGGAGTGCAAATGAGCAGTTCTTC. Its translation: CASSLRASGSANEQFF.

This chain connects TRBV19 to TRBJ2-1, with 14 bases fitting TRBD2. CDR3 size: 17 residues. The V gene's germline CDR1 is LNHDA and CDR2 SQIVND (reference sequence). The J segment lost 6 bases and the V segment lost 4 bases, leaving 8 bases of the junction unmatched. The CDR3 spells CASSTRLAGGPGNEQFF. CDR3 in DNA: TGTGCCAGTAGTACACGACTAGCGGGAGGGCCCGGCAATGAGCAGTTCTTC. Full variable domain (outside the CDR3, taken from reference TRBV19 and TRBJ2-1): DGGITQSPKYLFRKEGQNVTLSCEQNLNHDAMYWYRQDPGQGLRLIYYSQIVNDFQKGDIAEGYSVSREKKESFPLTVTSAQKNPTAFYLCASSTRLAGGPGNEQFFGPGTRLTVL.

The chain recombines TRBV15 with TRBJ1-5; D ambiguous. The V end was cut by 3 bases, the J end by 2 bases, with 8 bases between. The CDR3 sequence is 14 residues long. Germline V gene sequence: CDR1 LNHNV, CDR2 YYDKDF (reference sequence). The CDR3 here is CATSSEGGNQPQHF. DNA of the CDR3: TGTGCCACCAGCAGTGAGGGTGGCAATCAGCCCCAGCATTTT.

This chain links TRBV28 with TRBJ2-6; tentative D call: TRBD2 (6 bases). CDR1 and CDR2 (germline): MDHEN, SYDVKM. Trimming pared 4 bases from V and 12 bases from J, leaving 19 bases between. This CDR3 spans 15 amino acids. This chain's CDR3 is CASSSRTGVQPVLTF. CDR3 bases: TGTGCCAGCAGTTCACGGACGGGGGTCCAGCCCGTCCTGACTTTC.

The chain combines TRBV5-1 with TRBJ2-3; TRBD1 is a possible D gene (6 bases). Germline V lookup: CDR1 SGHRS, CDR2 YFSETQ. Trimming removed 4 bases at V and 0 bases at J, with 9 bases between. This CDR3 spans 14 amino acids. The CDR3 region has the DNA TGCGCCAGCAGCGAGGACAGAAGCACAGATACGCAGTATTTT. Amino acid sequence: CASSEDRSTDTQYF.